Only a few counts were recorded for the clone carrying this T cell receptor beta chain. Its target is unknown. Source study methods: What underpinned the distant-metastasis classifier for papillary thyroid cancer was the set of CDR3 differences across clinicopathological groups. MiXCR was used by TCRdb to re-call the PCR reads. TCRdb's processing, not the study's, gives the V and J calls here. The table lists some 23,000 clones, roughly 21% of them singletons, with under 30% in the top ten. Patients were all untreated before their thyroid surgery. The CDR3 loop spans 12 amino acids. Germline V CDR1 and CDR2: SGHTA, FQGNSA. V lost 2 bases and J 14 bases, leaving 15 bases between the germline ends. The record originates from a study of metastatic and nonmetastatic thyroid tumors. Across the whole study: Comparative analysis of repertoires was undertaken across blood and tumor or nodule tissue obtained from malignant and benign thyroid patients. Findings and caveats of the study: Malignant thyroid tumors reportedly exceeded benign nodules significantly in TCR beta diversity, with the difference appearing in blood and tumor.

The chain combines TRBV7-2 with TRBJ1-1; tentative D call: TRBD1 (6 bases). This TCR was sampled from a female donor with papillary thyroid cancer or a benign thyroid nodule (not recorded which). Some clones in this sample may be carry-over from other donors' samples. Sequencing input: blood. CDR3 region: CASSLYAGAVFF. The DNA of the CDR3 is TGTGCCAGCAGCTTATATGCGGGGGCAGTCTTCTTT.